Following are 24 T cell receptor beta chains from one sample sequenced in a study of T cells after yellow fever vaccination. TCRdb reprocessed the 5' RACE reads via MiXCR and lists one record per CDR3 protein. The repertoire has about 300,000 distinct CDR3 sequences, 7.5% to 9% of them found once; the top ten carry over 3%. Here the sequenced sample was CD4+ T cells sorted from PBMCs, taken 5 days after the yellow fever booster vaccination. Source of these receptors: a man aged 18 to 29 who received the YFV17D yellow fever vaccine.

V and J are TRBV18 and TRBJ1-2; D might be TRBD1 (5 bases). Between the trimmed V and J ends, which lost 2 bases and 3 bases, there was a span of 10 bases. Germline V gene data show CDR1 as KGHSH and CDR2 as LQKENI. The CDR3 covers 14 residues. CDR3 in DNA: TGTGCCAGCTCACCAGAGGGGATATACTATGGCTACACCTTC. Protein sequence: CASSPEGIYYGYTF.

This clonotype was seen a few times. The rearrangement links TRBV20-1 to TRBJ2-5; 7 positions agree with TRBD2. Germline V gene data show CDR1 as DFQATT and CDR2 as SNEGSKA (reference sequence). Losses at the gene ends were 4 bases for V and 0 bases for J; bases not matched to a gene: 5. This CDR3 has 14 amino acids. CDR3 residues: CSAKRGDHQETQYF. As DNA, the CDR3 is TGCAGTGCTAAACGGGGGGACCACCAAGAGACCCAGTACTTC.

There are a few counts of this clonotype. V is TRBV7-2 and J is TRBJ2-3; D remains unclear. Germline V gives CDR1 SGHTA, CDR2 FQGNSA. Trimming took off 6 bases at V and 10 bases at J, with 17 bases between the two ends. The CDR3 spans 13 residues. CDR3 residues: CASRPDPVGSQYF. The CDR3 DNA follows: TGTGCCAGCAGACCCGACCCCGTCGGGTCGCAGTATTTT.

This clonotype was found a few times. The V gene is TRBV20-1, the J gene TRBJ1-3; D unresolved. V lost 6 bases, J lost 0 bases, and 9 bases lay in between. This CDR3 is 13 amino acids long. Looked up from germline, CDR1 is DFQATT and CDR2 is SNEGSKA (reference sequence). The CDR3, as DNA: TGCAGTGCCGGGAGGGACTCTGGAAACACCATATATTTT. This sequence encodes CSAGRDSGNTIYF.

The chain combines TRBV18 with TRBJ2-1; D gene uncertain. Trimming took 2 bases from V and 5 from J, leaving 13 bases between them. The CDR3 runs to 15 residues. Germline V gene lookup returns CDR1 KGHSH and CDR2 LQKENI. The CDR3 DNA follows: TGTGCCAGCTCACCAATCTTGGCCAGAAACAATGAGCAGTTCTTC. Translating it yields CASSPILARNNEQFF.

This chain connects TRBV27 to TRBJ1-5; D is unclear. V was cut by 2 bases and J by 8 bases, with 10 bases left in between. Germline CDR1 MNHEY, CDR2 SMNVEV (reference sequence). The CDR3 spans 13 residues. CDR3 residues: CASSLTYSEPQHF. The CDR3 DNA follows: TGTGCCAGCAGTTTAACCTACTCAGAGCCCCAGCATTTT.

This clonotype has only a few counts. The chain has TRBV10-3 and TRBJ1-2; 8 bases fit TRBD1. This CDR3 contains 15 residues. Germline V gene lookup returns CDR1 ENHRY and CDR2 SYGVKD. With V trimmed by 7 bases and J by 7 bases, 14 bases remained unmatched. CDR3 loop: CAITSRAGGDSGYTF. The CDR3 DNA sequence: TGTGCCATCACCTCCAGGGCAGGGGGCGATTCTGGCTACACCTTC.

The sample holds a few counts of this clonotype. The chain uses TRBV30 and TRBJ2-5, with 12 bases fitting TRBD2. CDR3 length: 16 amino acids. Germline V gene lookup returns CDR1 GTSNPN and CDR2 SVGIG (reference sequence). With 6 bases clipped from V and 2 bases from J, the junction kept 10 bases outside the gene matches. The CDR3 reads CACAGPSGGAQETQYF. The CDR3 coding sequence is TGTGCCTGTGCCGGGCCTAGCGGGGGGGCACAAGAGACCCAGTACTTC.

This clonotype showed up many times. The chain is built from TRBV5-1 and TRBJ1-5, with D possibly being TRBD1 (6 bases). Per germline, CDR1 SGHRS and CDR2 YFSETQ. Trimming removed 0 bases from V and 7 bases from J, with 14 bases in between. The CDR3 contains 15 residues. CDR3 protein: CASSLETGGGQPQHF. The CDR3 nucleotides are TGCGCCAGCAGCTTGGAAACCGGGGGGGGCCAGCCCCAGCATTTT.

This clonotype was seen a few times. The chain links TRBV7-3 to TRBJ2-3, with 11 bases lining up with TRBD2. This CDR3 has 14 residues. V trimming: 7 bases; J trimming: 4 bases; junction bases outside the gene matches: 4. Germline V gene lookup returns CDR1 SGHTA and CDR2 FQGTGA. CDR3 sequence: CASMLAGGADTQYF. The CDR3 DNA sequence: TGTGCCAGCATGCTAGCGGGGGGAGCAGATACGCAGTATTTT.

The V gene is TRBV6-2 or TRBV6-3, the J gene TRBJ1-1, with D uncertain. V was pared by 7 bases and J by 4 bases, with 13 bases between. CDR3 length: 13 residues. Germline-derived CDR1 and CDR2 are MNHEY and SVGEGT. CDR3 DNA sequence: TGTGCCAGCACCGACACTGTTTCCACTGAAGCTTTCTTT. This encodes CASTDTVSTEAFF.

This chain connects TRBV5-4 to TRBJ2-1; D might be TRBD2 (5 bases). The V end was cut by 2 bases, the J end by 4 bases, with 10 bases between. The CDR3 has 14 amino acids. The germline gives CDR1 SGHNT, CDR2 YYREEE (reference sequence). This CDR3 reads CASSFGNYYNEQFF. The CDR3 DNA follows: TGTGCCAGCAGCTTCGGGAACTATTACAATGAGCAGTTCTTC.

This clonotype appeared many times. This chain joins TRBV4-3 and TRBJ2-1; TRBD2 matches 8 bases. The V segment lost 0 bases and the J segment 7 bases; nucleotides outside the gene matches: 14. This CDR3 contains 18 residues. The V gene's germline CDR1 is LGHNA and CDR2 YSLEER. In DNA, the CDR3 is TGCGCCAGCAGCCAAGATAGTTCACGGGGACTAGGCCATAATGAGCAGTTCTTC. Translation: CASSQDSSRGLGHNEQFF.

The rearrangement links TRBV11-3 to TRBJ2-2; 8 positions agree with TRBD1. V trimming: 0 bases; J trimming: 1 base; junction bases outside the gene matches: 7. Germline V gene data show CDR1 as SGHNT and CDR2 as YENEEA. This CDR3 comprises 18 residues. Written as DNA, the CDR3 is TGTGCCAGCAGCTTAGATCAGGCCGGGACAGGGAACACCGGGGAGCTGTTTTTT. Amino acids: CASSLDQAGTGNTGELFF. Full variable domain (missing parts from reference TRBV11-3 and TRBJ2-2): EAGVVQSPRYKIIEKKQPVAFWCNPISGHNTLYWYLQNLGQGPELLIRYENEEAVDDSQLPKDRFSAERLKGVDSTLKIQPAELGDSAVYLCASSLDQAGTGNTGELFFGEGSRLTVL.

In this sample, this clonotype turned up many times. This chain joins TRBV2 and TRBJ2-6; TRBD2 aligns across 11 bases. Germline V gene sequence: CDR1 SNHLY, CDR2 FYNNEI. The CDR3 extends over 18 amino acids. The J segment lost 1 base and the V segment lost 7 bases, leaving 9 bases of the junction unmatched. The CDR3 sequence is CASKTGLAGQSGANVLTF. The CDR3 DNA is TGTGCCAGCAAAACCGGACTAGCGGGTCAGTCTGGGGCCAACGTCCTGACTTTC.

This clonotype was recorded a few times. An end of the junction differs from the germline gene, which may be a read error. V and J are TRBV2 and TRBJ1-2; TRBD1 agrees at 9 bases. This CDR3 region has 14 residues. Germline CDR1 and CDR2: SNHLY and FYNNEI. This chain's CDR3 is CASIEGTGNYGYTF. CDR3 nucleotide sequence: TGTGCCAGCATTGAAGGGACAGGGAACTATGGCTACACCTTC. The whole variable domain, filled in from reference TRBV2 and TRBJ1-2, reads EPEVTQTPSHQVTQMGQEVILRCVPISNHLYFYWYRQILGQKVEFLVSFYNNEISEKSEIFDDQFSVERPDGSNFTLKIRSTKLEDSAMYFCASIEGTGNYGYTFGSGTRLTVV.

The chain couples TRBV30 to TRBJ2-5; tentative D call: TRBD1 (6 bases). The CDR3 length is 14 residues. V gave up 2 bases and J gave up 7 bases, with 17 bases separating them. CDR1 is GTSNPN and CDR2 is SVGIG in the germline V gene (reference sequence). Here the CDR3 reads CAWSMSGARGTQYF. The CDR3 nucleotides read TGTGCCTGGAGTATGTCAGGGGCGAGGGGGACCCAGTACTTC.

This chain uses TRBV7-9 with TRBJ1-6; D is uncertain. V was trimmed by 8 bases and J by 10 bases, leaving 12 bases between them. Per germline, CDR1 SEHNR and CDR2 FQNEAQ (reference sequence). The CDR3 is 12 residues long. CDR3 DNA: TGTGCCAGCGGGAGCGAGGGCTCACCCCTCCACTTT. Translation: CASGSEGSPLHF.

This clonotype was seen only a few times. The chain has TRBV5-1 and TRBJ2-7; 8 bases fit TRBD2. Germline CDR1 and CDR2: SGHRS and YFSETQ. The CDR3 is 16 amino acids. Trimming removed 4 bases from V and 2 bases from J; junction bases left unmatched: 11. CDR3 in amino acids: CASSPGALAGTYEQYV. For the CDR3, the DNA is TGCGCCAGCAGCCCCGGAGCCTTAGCGGGAACCTACGAGCAGTACGTC.

This clonotype appeared a few times. The chain is built from TRBV20-1 and TRBJ1-5; TRBD1 aligns across 7 bases. This CDR3 spans 16 amino acids. From germline, CDR1 is DFQATT and CDR2 SNEGSKA (reference sequence). J was trimmed by 0 bases and V by 6 bases; bases with no gene match: 11. CDR3: CSAVRGRGSSNQPQHF. The CDR3 DNA sequence: TGCAGTGCCGTTAGGGGGCGCGGGAGTAGCAATCAGCCCCAGCATTTT.

Ten or more counts support this clonotype. The chain recombines TRBV5-6 with TRBJ1-5; D unresolved. Germline CDR1 is SGHDT and CDR2 is YYEEEE. The germline V and J ends were trimmed by 1 base and 5 bases, with 7 bases remaining between them. CDR3 length: 13 amino acids. The CDR3 DNA sequence: TGTGCCAGCAGCTTGTCCTGGGATCAGCCCCAGCATTTT. Protein product: CASSLSWDQPQHF.

The table lists this clonotype with a few counts. This sequence joins TRBV7-2 and TRBJ1-1; 7 nucleotides align to TRBD1. The trim removed 2 bases at V and 0 bases at J, leaving 3 bases unmatched. The CDR3 totals 15 residues. CDR1 is SGHTA, CDR2 FQGNSA, per germline. The CDR3, as DNA: TGTGCCAGCAGCTTATACAGGGGAATGAACACTGAAGCTTTCTTT. Protein product: CASSLYRGMNTEAFF.

The chain joins TRBV5-6 to TRBJ2-7; D is possibly TRBD2 (6 bases). CDR3 length equals 13 residues. The V end was cut by 0 bases, the J end by 7 bases, with 11 bases between. In germline, CDR1 is SGHDT, CDR2 YYEEEE. Written as DNA, the CDR3 is TGTGCCAGCAGCTTGGTACTAGCCGGGGAGCAGTACTTC. It translates to CASSLVLAGEQYF.

The chain recombines TRBV10-2 with TRBJ1-3; D might be TRBD1 (6 bases). This CDR3 region has 13 residues. Germline assignment: CDR1 WSHSY and CDR2 SAAADI. The V end was cut by 6 bases, the J end by 4 bases, with 10 bases between. CDR3 DNA sequence: TGCGCCAGCAGGGGGACAACCGGAAACACCATATATTTT. Translating it yields CASRGTTGNTIYF.